The 2 T cell receptor beta chains below come from one sample, sequenced in a study of T cell repertoires in cytomegalovirus infection. TCRdb re-called the reads through MiXCR, storing one row per CDR3 protein. The profile shows 71,000 or so distinct CDR3 sequences, 20% of them singletons. No antigen is known for these receptors. The sample in question was CD8+ T cells from cultured PBMCs, obtained from culture after CMV antigen stimulation. The receptors stem from a human donor in good health (CMV status not recorded). Some clones in this sample may be carry-over from other donors' samples.

This clonotype was counted a few times. The chain recombines TRBV7-9 with TRBJ1-2, with TRBD1 as a possible D gene (5 bases). CDR1 is SEHNR, CDR2 FQNEAQ, per germline (reference sequence). The germline V and J ends were trimmed by 5 bases and 6 bases, with 16 bases remaining between them. This CDR3 spans 14 amino acids. The CDR3 DNA sequence: TGTGCCAGCAGCCTACGGGGGGAGAGGGATGGCTACACCTTC. Protein sequence: CASSLRGERDGYTF.

This clonotype was seen at least ten times. V and J are TRBV20-1 and TRBJ1-5; D call uncertain. Trimming took off 5 bases at V and 0 bases at J, with 14 bases between the two ends. This CDR3 has 15 amino acids. Germline V gene sequence: CDR1 DFQATT, CDR2 SNEGSKA (reference sequence). Here the CDR3 reads CSASDSDLSNQPQHF. The CDR3 region has the DNA TGCAGTGCTTCGGACTCGGACCTTAGCAATCAGCCCCAGCATTTT.